These 3 T cell receptor beta chains share one sample of origin, sequenced in a study of blood T cells in healthy people across ages. Through a sample-barcoded 5' primer and a J-beta primer mix, a second PCR was run for roughly 6 to 12 cycles. TCRdb itself ran the 5' RACE reads through MiXCR, one entry per CDR3 protein. Among over a million distinct CDR3 sequences listed, more than 40% were seen once. The sequenced sample consisted of blood. These receptors were obtained from a woman in her sixties in good health.

The chain uses TRBV4-1 and TRBJ2-1; 7 nucleotides match TRBD2. The germline V gene encodes CDR1 MGHRA and CDR2 YSYEKL. V dropped 1 base and J dropped 4; count of bases not matched to a gene: 10. The CDR3 has 17 residues. CDR3 bases: TGCGCCAGCAGCCAAGGGCTAGCGGCTACATTATACAATGAGCAGTTCTTC. Its translation: CASSQGLAATLYNEQFF.

This sequence joins TRBV5-1 and TRBJ1-2, with 7 bases lining up with TRBD1. Germline V gives CDR1 SGHRS, CDR2 YFSETQ. V gave up 4 bases and J gave up 2 bases; unmatched junction bases: 8. CDR3 length: 15 amino acids. The CDR3 protein is CASSRRTTGNYGYTF. CDR3 sequence (DNA): TGCGCCAGCAGCCGCCGAACGACAGGGAACTATGGCTACACCTTC.

A few counts support this clonotype. The chain has TRBV4-2 and TRBJ2-1; 11 bases align to TRBD2. Germline V gene data show CDR1 as LGHNA and CDR2 as YNFKEQ. The CDR3 runs to 17 residues. With V trimmed by 0 bases and J by 2 bases, 3 bases remained unmatched. The CDR3 sequence: CASSQELAGVTYNEQFF. As DNA, the CDR3 is TGTGCCAGCAGCCAAGAACTAGCGGGAGTTACCTACAATGAGCAGTTCTTC.